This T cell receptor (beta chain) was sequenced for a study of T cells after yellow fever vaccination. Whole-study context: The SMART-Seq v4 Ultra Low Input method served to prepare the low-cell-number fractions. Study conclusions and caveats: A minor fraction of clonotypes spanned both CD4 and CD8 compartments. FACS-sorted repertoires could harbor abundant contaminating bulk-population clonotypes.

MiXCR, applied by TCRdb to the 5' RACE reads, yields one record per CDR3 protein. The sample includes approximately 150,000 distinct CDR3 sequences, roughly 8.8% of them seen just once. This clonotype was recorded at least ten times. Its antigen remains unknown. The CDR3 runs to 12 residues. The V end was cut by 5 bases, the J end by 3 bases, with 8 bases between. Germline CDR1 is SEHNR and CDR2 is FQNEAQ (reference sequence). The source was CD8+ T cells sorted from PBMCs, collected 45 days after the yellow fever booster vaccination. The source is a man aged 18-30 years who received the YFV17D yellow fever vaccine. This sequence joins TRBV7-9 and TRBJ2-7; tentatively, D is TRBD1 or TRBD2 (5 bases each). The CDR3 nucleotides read TGTGCCAGCAGCAGGGACGGCTACGAGCAGTACTTC. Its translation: CASSRDGYEQYF.